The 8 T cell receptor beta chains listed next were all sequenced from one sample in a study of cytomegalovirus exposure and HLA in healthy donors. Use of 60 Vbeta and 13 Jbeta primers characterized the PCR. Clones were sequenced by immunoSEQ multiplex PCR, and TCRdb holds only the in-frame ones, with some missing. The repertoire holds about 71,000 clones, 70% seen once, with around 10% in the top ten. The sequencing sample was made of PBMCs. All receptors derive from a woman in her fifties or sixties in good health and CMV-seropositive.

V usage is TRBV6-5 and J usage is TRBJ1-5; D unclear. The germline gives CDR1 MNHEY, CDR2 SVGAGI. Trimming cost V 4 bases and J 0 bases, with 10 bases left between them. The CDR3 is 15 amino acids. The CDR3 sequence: CASSSNGLSNQPQHF. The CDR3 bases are TGTGCCAGCAGTTCCAACGGACTTAGCAATCAGCCCCAGCATTTT.

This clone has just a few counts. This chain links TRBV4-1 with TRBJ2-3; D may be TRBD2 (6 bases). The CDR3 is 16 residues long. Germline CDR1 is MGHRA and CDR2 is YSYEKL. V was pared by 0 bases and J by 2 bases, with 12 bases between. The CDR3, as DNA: TGCGCCAGCAGCCAAGATCGGGCTAGCGCCACAGATACGCAGTATTTT. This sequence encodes CASSQDRASATDTQYF.

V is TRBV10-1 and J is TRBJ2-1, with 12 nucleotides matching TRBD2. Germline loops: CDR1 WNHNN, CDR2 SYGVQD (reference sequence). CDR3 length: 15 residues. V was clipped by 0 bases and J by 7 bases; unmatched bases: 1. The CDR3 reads CASSESTSGGNEQFF. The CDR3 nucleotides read TGCGCCAGCAGTGAGTCGACTAGCGGGGGAAATGAGCAGTTCTTC.

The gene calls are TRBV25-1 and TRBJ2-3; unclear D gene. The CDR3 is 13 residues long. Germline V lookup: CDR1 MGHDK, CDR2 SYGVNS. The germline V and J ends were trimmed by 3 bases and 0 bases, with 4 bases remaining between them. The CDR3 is CASSDISTDTQYF. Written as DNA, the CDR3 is TGTGCCAGCAGTGATATCAGCACAGATACGCAGTATTTT. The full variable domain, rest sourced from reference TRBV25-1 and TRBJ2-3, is EADIYQTPRYLVIGTGKKITLECSQTMGHDKMYWYQQDPGMELHLIHYSYGVNSTEKGDLSSESTVSRIRTEHFPLTLESARPSHTSQYLCASSDISTDTQYFGPGTRLTVL.

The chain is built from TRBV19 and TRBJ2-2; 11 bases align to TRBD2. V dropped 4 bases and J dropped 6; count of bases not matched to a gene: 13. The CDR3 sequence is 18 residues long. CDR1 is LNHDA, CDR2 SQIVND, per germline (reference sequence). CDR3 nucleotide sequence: TGTGCCAGTAGTAGCTTCCGAATAGCGGGGGGGCCCGCCGGGGAGCTGTTTTTT. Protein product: CASSSFRIAGGPAGELFF.

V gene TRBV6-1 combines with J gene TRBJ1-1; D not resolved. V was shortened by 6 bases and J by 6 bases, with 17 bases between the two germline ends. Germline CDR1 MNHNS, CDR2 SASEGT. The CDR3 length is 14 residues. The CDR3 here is CASSQRASGAEAFF. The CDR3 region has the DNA TGTGCCAGCAGCCAGCGGGCTTCGGGAGCTGAAGCTTTCTTT.

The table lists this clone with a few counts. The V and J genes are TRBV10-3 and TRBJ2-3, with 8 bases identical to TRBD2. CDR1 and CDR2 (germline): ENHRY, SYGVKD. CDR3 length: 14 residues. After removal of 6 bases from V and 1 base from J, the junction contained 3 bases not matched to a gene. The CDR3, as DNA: TGTGCCATCAGGGCAGCGGGAGGCACAGATACGCAGTATTTT. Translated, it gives CAIRAAGGTDTQYF.

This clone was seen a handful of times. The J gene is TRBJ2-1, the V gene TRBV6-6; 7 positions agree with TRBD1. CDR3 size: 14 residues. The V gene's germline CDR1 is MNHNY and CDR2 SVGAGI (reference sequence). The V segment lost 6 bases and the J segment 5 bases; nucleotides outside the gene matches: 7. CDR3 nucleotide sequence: TGTGCCAGCAGCACGAGGGGGCTCAACAATGAGCAGTTCTTC. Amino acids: CASSTRGLNNEQFF.